The TCR beta chain described here comes from a study of cytomegalovirus exposure and HLA in healthy donors. Overall study findings and caveats: The finding came from a later analysis; first-cohort TCR clusters tended to co-occur in the roughly 120 validation repertoires. Researchers catalogued some 160 TCR beta chains as cytomegalovirus-associated.

This clone was seen a single time. The antigen remains unidentified. Separation from the 666-subject first cohort characterized the roughly 130-subject validation cohort, to which the donors belonged. Data came from immunoSEQ multiplex PCR; TCRdb stores just in-frame clones and leaves some out. The table records around 190,000 clones, around 80% of them present only once. Germline CDR1 and CDR2: SGDLS and YYNGEE. The V and J ends lost 4 bases and 8 bases respectively, with 18 bases between them. The CDR3 runs 14 residues. V and J are TRBV9 and TRBJ1-2; a possible D gene is TRBD1 (5 bases). Source material: PBMCs. This clonotype originated in a woman aged 25 to 39 in good health and CMV-seronegative. The CDR3 region has the DNA TGTGCCAGCAGCTTAGAGCGACCGGGGGGAGGCTACACCTTC. This sequence encodes CASSLERPGGGYTF. Looking up the rest from reference TRBV9 and TRBJ1-2 gives the full variable domain: DSGVTQTPKHLITATGQRVTLRCSPRSGDLSVYWYQQSLDQGLQFLIQYYNGEERAKGNILERFSAQQFPDLHSELNLSSLELGDSALYFCASSLERPGGGYTFGSGTRLTVV.